One sample yielded the 17 T cell receptor beta chains listed below, sequenced in a study of identical twins. Using its own MiXCR run on the 5' RACE reads, TCRdb lists one record per CDR3 protein. Of roughly 1,500,000 distinct CDR3 sequences in the sample, around 33% were seen once. Sequenced input: cord blood. These receptors were obtained from a newborn girl in good health.

The chain combines TRBV29-1 with TRBJ2-1, with 7 bases identical to TRBD2. The end of the DNA fits TRBJ2-7 better, so the J call may be wrong. CDR3 length: 14 amino acids. Germline CDR1 is SQVTM and CDR2 is ANQGSEA. CDR3 bases: TGCAGCGTTGTTCGCGGGAGCTCCTACAATGAGCAGTACTTC. Amino acids: CSVVRGSSYNEQYF.

The chain couples TRBV6-1 to TRBJ1-2; D is perhaps TRBD1 (5 bases). CDR3 size: 16 residues. V lost 5 bases, J lost 0 bases, and 16 bases lay in between. The germline gives CDR1 MNHNS, CDR2 SASEGT. For the CDR3, the DNA is TGTGCCAGCAGTTTCGGGGGAAGAGCTTCTAACTATGGCTACACCTTC. Protein product: CASSFGGRASNYGYTF.

The V gene is TRBV20-1, the J gene TRBJ1-5; possible D gene TRBD1, 6 bases. The length of the CDR3 is 14 residues. Germline V gene lookup returns CDR1 DFQATT and CDR2 SNEGSKA (reference sequence). The V end lost 6 bases, the J end lost 0 bases, and 12 bases lay between the germline ends. CDR3 sequence: CSASGQYSNQPQHF. For the CDR3, the DNA is TGCAGTGCGAGCGGACAGTATAGCAATCAGCCCCAGCATTTT.

V gene TRBV19 combines with J gene TRBJ1-5; the D gene is possibly TRBD1 (5 bases). This CDR3 is built from 15 residues. The germline CDR1 and CDR2 sequences are LNHDA and SQIVND (reference sequence). Trimming pared 3 bases from V and 3 bases from J, leaving 12 bases between. As DNA, the CDR3 is TGTGCCAGTAGTATTAGTCGTGGGACCAATCAGCCCCAGCATTTT. It is translated as CASSISRGTNQPQHF.

The rearrangement joins TRBV7-8 to TRBJ2-7; TRBD1 agrees at 10 bases. The junction had 5 bases not matched to a gene; V was cut back by 3 bases and J by 3 bases. The CDR3 covers 15 residues. CDR1 is SGHVS and CDR2 is FQNEAQ in the germline V gene. CDR3 residues: CASSFETGGYYEQYF. The DNA of the CDR3 is TGTGCCAGCAGCTTCGAGACAGGGGGCTACTACGAGCAGTACTTC.

This chain connects TRBV7-2 to TRBJ2-5; TRBD2 might be the D (7 bases). V was trimmed by 0 bases and J by 11 bases, leaving 25 bases between them. Germline CDR1 is SGHTA and CDR2 is FQGNSA. CDR3 size: 17 residues. The DNA for the CDR3 is TGTGCCAGCAGCTTAGCGCTTGGGGGGGGGCCCCACAATGAGCAGTACTTC. Its translation is CASSLALGGGPHNEQYF.

This clonotype was detected only a few times. The chain joins TRBV12-3 or TRBV12-4 to TRBJ2-3; TRBD2 aligns across 8 bases. The length of the CDR3 is 14 residues. The J segment lost 4 bases and the V segment lost 6 bases, leaving 6 bases of the junction unmatched. CDR3: CASRRSGSADTQYF. The CDR3 coding sequence is TGTGCCAGCAGAAGAAGCGGGAGCGCAGATACGCAGTATTTT.

This clonotype has a handful of counts. The chain couples TRBV20-1 to TRBJ2-1; 11 bases are shared with TRBD2. J gave up 4 bases and V 2 bases, and 7 bases lay outside the gene matches. The CDR3 totals 16 residues. Germline CDR1 and CDR2: DFQATT and SNEGSKA (reference sequence). CDR3 region: CSARLAGGRVYNEQFF. CDR3 sequence (DNA): TGCAGTGCTAGACTAGCGGGGGGCCGGGTTTACAATGAGCAGTTCTTC.

This chain links TRBV6-2 or TRBV6-3 with TRBJ2-7, with D hard to call. Gene TRBJ2-5 matches the end of the DNA better, so the J call may be wrong. The CDR3 extends over 13 amino acids. CDR1 and CDR2 (germline): MNHEY, SVGEGT. This CDR3 is CASNFATGKTQYF. Here the CDR3 DNA reads TGTGCCAGCAATTTTGCCACTGGGAAGACCCAGTACTTC.

This clonotype was counted between two and nine times. This sequence joins TRBV20-1 and TRBJ2-1; D is unclear. The germline gives CDR1 DFQATT, CDR2 SNEGSKA (reference sequence). This CDR3 contains 11 residues. The V end was cut by 6 bases, the J end by 1 base, with 4 bases between. The CDR3 DNA follows: TGCAGTGCCCAATCCTACAATGAGCAGTTCTTC. It translates to CSAQSYNEQFF.

There are a few counts of this clonotype. V and J are TRBV7-2 and TRBJ2-1, with D maybe TRBD1 (7 bases). This CDR3 region has 14 residues. Trimming left V 8 bases short and J 3 bases short, with 14 bases between. Germline loops: CDR1 SGHTA, CDR2 FQGNSA. The CDR3, as DNA: TGTGCCAGCCGGCGGGACAGAAACTACAATGAGCAGTTCTTC. Translation gives CASRRDRNYNEQFF.

This clonotype has a handful of counts. V and J are TRBV10-3 and TRBJ2-1; no clear D. Germline CDR1 is ENHRY and CDR2 is SYGVKD. The CDR3 contains 14 residues. The V and J ends lost 3 bases and 7 bases respectively, with 13 bases between them. CDR3 loop: CAISDGYRLNEQFF. CDR3 nucleotide sequence: TGTGCCATCAGTGACGGCTACCGACTTAATGAGCAGTTCTTC.

V and J are TRBV7-9 and TRBJ2-1, with 12 bases aligning to TRBD2. V trimming: 1 base; J trimming: 1 base; junction bases outside the gene matches: 11. The CDR3 contains 20 residues. Germline V CDR1 and CDR2: SEHNR, FQNEAQ (reference sequence). Here the CDR3 DNA reads TGTGCCAGCAGCTTAGTCGGGGGAACTAGCGGGAGGATTTCCTACAATGAGCAGTTCTTC. Its protein is CASSLVGGTSGRISYNEQFF. The full variable domain, with the rest looked up from reference TRBV7-9 and TRBJ2-1, is DTGVSQNPRHKITKRGQNVTFRCDPISEHNRLYWYRQTLGQGPEFLTYFQNEAQLEKSRLLSDRFSAERPKGSFSTLEIQRTEQGDSAMYLCASSLVGGTSGRISYNEQFFGPGTRLTVL.

The chain couples TRBV4-1 to TRBJ2-2, with D hard to call. The CDR3 runs 12 residues. The ends were cut back, 7 bases at V and 4 bases at J, with 7 bases in the middle. The germline CDR1 and CDR2 sequences are MGHRA and YSYEKL. The CDR3 protein is CASINPTGELFF. In DNA form, the CDR3 reads TGCGCCAGCATCAACCCCACCGGGGAGCTGTTTTTT.

This clonotype was counted a few times. Germline is not matched at one junction end, which may reflect a read error. The V call is TRBV5-1, the J call TRBJ2-5; a weak D match, TRBD1 (7 bases). The CDR3 is 15 amino acids. CDR1 and CDR2 (germline): SGHRS, YFSETQ. CDR3 protein: CASSRQGLWEETQYF. In DNA, the CDR3 is TGTGCCAGCAGCAGACAGGGACTTTGGGAAGAGACCCAGTACTTC.

This clonotype was found a few times. The chain couples TRBV3-1 to TRBJ1-2, with D uncertain. This CDR3 is 12 amino acids long. V lost 5 bases, J lost 4 bases, and 8 bases lay in between. Germline V gene data show CDR1 as LGHDT and CDR2 as YNNKEL (reference sequence). DNA for the CDR3: TGTGCCAGCAGCATTGGGCCCTATGGCTACACCTTC. Amino acid sequence: CASSIGPYGYTF.

V and J are TRBV20-1 and TRBJ2-1; 7 nucleotides match TRBD1. The CDR3 contains 15 residues. Unmatched junction bases numbered 15, after V lost 4 bases and J lost 9 bases. Germline values: CDR1 DFQATT, CDR2 SNEGSKA (reference sequence). Here the CDR3 DNA reads TGCAGTGCTAAATCCCCCGGGACAGCTTCCAGTGAGCAGTTCTTC. Translation: CSAKSPGTASSEQFF.